This T cell receptor (beta chain) originates from a study of technical replicates of blood from a few donors listed by TCRdb under 2017. The germline V gene (reference sequence) gives CDR1 as SGHNT and CDR2 as YYREEE. The CDR3 has 14 amino acids, counting the end cysteine and phenylalanine. This entry keeps only the CDR3 DNA: 42 bases, framed from base 1. Deletion took 1 base off V and 8 bases off J, with a span of 15 bases between the germline ends. The library was built by means of the immunoSEQ multiplex PCR assay. Entries here come from immuneACCESS through TCRdb and include only in-frame sequences with V and J called. Some clones fail to appear in such tables; in the studies checked, an unresolved V gene covers under half of the shortfall, and the cause of the remainder is unknown. The sample yields approximately 79,000 clones; 95% to 98% were counted once. 0.18% of the sample goes to the ten largest clones.

A word on this clone: Its specific antigen is unknown. The input lacks base qualities; no much larger clone sits a single base away.

The sequence was collected from a human donor in good health. Sequencing was done on a sample of T cells isolated from PBMCs. Recombination linked TRBV5-4 to TRBJ1-2; the D gene lacks a confident call. The CDR3 has the sequence CASSLFVARKGYTF. The DNA sequence reads TGTGCCAGCAGCTTGTTTGTTGCGCGGAAGGGCTACACCTTC.